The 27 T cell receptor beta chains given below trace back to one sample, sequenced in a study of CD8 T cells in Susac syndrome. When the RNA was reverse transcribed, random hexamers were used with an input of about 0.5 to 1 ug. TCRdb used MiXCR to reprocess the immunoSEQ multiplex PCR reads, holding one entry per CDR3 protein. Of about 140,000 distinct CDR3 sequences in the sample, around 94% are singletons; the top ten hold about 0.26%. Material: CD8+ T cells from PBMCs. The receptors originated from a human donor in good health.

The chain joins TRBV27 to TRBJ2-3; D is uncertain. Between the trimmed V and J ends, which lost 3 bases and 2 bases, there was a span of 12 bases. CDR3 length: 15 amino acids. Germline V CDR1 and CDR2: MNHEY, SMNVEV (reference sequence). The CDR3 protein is CASSFLSDLTDTQYF. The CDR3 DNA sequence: TGTGCCAGCAGTTTCTTAAGCGACCTCACAGATACGCAGTATTTT.

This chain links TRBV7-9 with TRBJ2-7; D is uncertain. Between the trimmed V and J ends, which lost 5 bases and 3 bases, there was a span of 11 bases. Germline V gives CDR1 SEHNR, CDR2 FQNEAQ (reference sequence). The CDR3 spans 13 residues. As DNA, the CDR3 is TGTGCCAGCAGCCGTGACTGGATCTACGAGCAGTACTTC. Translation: CASSRDWIYEQYF.

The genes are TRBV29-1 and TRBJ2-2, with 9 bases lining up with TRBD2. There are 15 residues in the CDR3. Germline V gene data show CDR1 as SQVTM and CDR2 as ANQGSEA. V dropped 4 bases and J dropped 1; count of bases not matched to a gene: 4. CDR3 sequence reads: CSVVRTSENTGELFF. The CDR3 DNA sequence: TGCAGCGTTGTCCGGACTAGCGAGAACACCGGGGAGCTGTTTTTT.

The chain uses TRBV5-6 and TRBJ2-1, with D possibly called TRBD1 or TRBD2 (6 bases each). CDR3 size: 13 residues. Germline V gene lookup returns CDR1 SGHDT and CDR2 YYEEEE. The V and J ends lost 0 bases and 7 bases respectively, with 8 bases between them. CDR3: CASSLEGGNEQFF. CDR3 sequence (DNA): TGTGCCAGCAGCTTGGAAGGGGGGAATGAGCAGTTCTTC.

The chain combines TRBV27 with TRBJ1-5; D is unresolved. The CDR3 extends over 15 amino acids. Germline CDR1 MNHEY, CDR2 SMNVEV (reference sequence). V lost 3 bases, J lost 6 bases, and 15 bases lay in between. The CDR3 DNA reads TGTGCCAGCAGTTTCGACGGGAGGGTTGGTCAGCCCCAGCATTTT. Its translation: CASSFDGRVGQPQHF.

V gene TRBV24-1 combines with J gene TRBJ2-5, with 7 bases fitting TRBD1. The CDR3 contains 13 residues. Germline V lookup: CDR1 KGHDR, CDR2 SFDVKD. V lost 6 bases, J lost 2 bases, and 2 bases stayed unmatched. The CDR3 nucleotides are TGTGCCACCAGTTCCAGGGGGCAAGAGACCCAGTACTTC. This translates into CATSSRGQETQYF.

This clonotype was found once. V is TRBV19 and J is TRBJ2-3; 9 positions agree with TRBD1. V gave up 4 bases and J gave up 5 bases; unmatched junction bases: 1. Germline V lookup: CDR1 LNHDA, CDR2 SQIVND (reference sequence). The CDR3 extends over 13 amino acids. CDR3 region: CASSNRGLDTQYF. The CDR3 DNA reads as TGTGCCAGTAGTAACAGGGGGCTAGATACGCAGTATTTT.

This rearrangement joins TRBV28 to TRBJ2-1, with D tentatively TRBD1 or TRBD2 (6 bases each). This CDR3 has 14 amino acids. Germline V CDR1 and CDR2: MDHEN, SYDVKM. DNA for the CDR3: TGTGCTGCCAAAGGGGGAGGCCCCTTAAATGAGCAGTTCTTC. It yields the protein CAAKGGGPLNEQFF.

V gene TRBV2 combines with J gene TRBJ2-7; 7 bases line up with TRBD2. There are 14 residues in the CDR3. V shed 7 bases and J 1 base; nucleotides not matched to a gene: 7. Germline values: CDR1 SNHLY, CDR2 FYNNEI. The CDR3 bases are TGTGCCAGCACGCCTAGCGGCCTATCCTACGAGCAGTACTTC. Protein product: CASTPSGLSYEQYF.

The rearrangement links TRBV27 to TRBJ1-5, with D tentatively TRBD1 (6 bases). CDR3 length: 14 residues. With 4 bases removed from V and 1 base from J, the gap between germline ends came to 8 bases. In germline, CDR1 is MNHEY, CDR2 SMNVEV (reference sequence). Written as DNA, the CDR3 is TGTGCCAGCAGTTCAGGGGACAGCAATCAGCCCCAGCATTTT. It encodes CASSSGDSNQPQHF.

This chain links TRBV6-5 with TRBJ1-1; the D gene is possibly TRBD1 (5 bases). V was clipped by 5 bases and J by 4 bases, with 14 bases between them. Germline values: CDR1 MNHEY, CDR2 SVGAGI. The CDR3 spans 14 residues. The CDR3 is CASSPGEGSTEAFF. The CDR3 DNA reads TGTGCCAGCAGTCCGGGGGAGGGTAGCACTGAAGCTTTCTTT.

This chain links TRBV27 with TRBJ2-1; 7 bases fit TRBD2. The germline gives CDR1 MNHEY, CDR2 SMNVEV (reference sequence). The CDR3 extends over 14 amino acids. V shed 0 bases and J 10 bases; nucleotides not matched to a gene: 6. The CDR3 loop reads CASSLSTGLLEQFF. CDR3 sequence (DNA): TGTGCCAGCAGTTTATCCACGGGACTATTAGAGCAGTTCTTC.

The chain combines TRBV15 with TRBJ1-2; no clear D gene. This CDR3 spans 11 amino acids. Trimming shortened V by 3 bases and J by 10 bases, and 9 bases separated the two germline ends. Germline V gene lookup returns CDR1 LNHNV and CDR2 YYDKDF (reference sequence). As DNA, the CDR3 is TGTGCCACCAGCAGCGAGGGCCTCTACACCTTC. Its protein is CATSSEGLYTF.

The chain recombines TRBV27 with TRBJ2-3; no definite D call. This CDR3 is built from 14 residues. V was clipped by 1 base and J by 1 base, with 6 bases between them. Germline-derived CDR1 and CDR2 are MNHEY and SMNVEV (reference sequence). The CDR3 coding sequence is TGTGCCAGCAGTTTATTTCCTGGCACAGATACGCAGTATTTT. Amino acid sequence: CASSLFPGTDTQYF.

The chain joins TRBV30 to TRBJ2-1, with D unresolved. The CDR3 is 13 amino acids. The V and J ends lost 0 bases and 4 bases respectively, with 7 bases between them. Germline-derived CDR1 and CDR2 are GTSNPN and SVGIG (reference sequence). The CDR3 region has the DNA TGTGCCTGGAGTGTAAGCGAATACAATGAGCAGTTCTTC. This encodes CAWSVSEYNEQFF.

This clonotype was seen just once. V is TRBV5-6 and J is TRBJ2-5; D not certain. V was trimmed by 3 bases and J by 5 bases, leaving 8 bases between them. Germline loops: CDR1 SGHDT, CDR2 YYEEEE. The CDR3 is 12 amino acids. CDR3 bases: TGTGCCAGCAGCTCTATTTATGAGACCCAGTACTTC. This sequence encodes CASSSIYETQYF.

The CDR3 DNA reads as TGTGCCACCCAAAGTAGCGGGAGCAATGAGCAGTTCTTC. Translation gives CATQSSGSNEQFF. The rearrangement uses TRBV12-3 or TRBV12-4 and TRBJ2-1, with 9 bases aligning to TRBD2. V gave up 10 bases and J gave up 6 bases; unmatched junction bases: 7. This CDR3 has 13 residues.

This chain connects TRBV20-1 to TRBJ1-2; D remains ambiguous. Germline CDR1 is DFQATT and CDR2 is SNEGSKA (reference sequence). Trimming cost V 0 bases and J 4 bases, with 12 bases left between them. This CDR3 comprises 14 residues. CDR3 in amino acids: CSARDQTARYGYTF. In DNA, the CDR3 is TGCAGTGCTAGAGATCAGACGGCTCGCTATGGCTACACCTTC.

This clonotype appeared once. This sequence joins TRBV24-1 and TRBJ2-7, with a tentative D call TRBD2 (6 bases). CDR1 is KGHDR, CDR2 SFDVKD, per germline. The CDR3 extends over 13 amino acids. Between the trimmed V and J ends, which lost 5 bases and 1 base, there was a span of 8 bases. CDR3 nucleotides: TGTGCCACCAGTGTCGGGGGATCCTACGAGCAGTACTTC. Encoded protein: CATSVGGSYEQYF.

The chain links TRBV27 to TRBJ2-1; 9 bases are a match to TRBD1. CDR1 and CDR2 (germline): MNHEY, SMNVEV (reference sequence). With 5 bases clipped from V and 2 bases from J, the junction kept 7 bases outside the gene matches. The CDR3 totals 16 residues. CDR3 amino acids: CASSPLRTGAYNEQFF. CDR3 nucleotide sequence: TGTGCCAGCAGTCCTCTACGGACAGGGGCCTACAATGAGCAGTTCTTC.

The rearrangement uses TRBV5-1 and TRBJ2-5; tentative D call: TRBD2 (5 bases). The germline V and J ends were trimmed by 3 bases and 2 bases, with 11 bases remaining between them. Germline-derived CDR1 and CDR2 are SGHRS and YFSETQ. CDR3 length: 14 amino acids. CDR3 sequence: CASSSRGLQETQYF. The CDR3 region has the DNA TGCGCCAGCAGCTCCCGAGGACTGCAAGAGACCCAGTACTTC.

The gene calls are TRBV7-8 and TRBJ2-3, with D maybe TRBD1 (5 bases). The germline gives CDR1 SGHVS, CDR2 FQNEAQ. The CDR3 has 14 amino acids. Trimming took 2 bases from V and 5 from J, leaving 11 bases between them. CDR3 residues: CASSLQGSGDTQYF. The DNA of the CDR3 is TGTGCCAGCAGCTTACAGGGAAGTGGAGATACGCAGTATTTT. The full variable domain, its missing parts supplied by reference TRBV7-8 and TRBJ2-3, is GAGVSQSPRYKVAKRGQDVALRCDPISGHVSLFWYQQALGQGPEFLTYFQNEAQLDKSGLPSDRFFAERPEGSVSTLKIQRTQQEDSAVYLCASSLQGSGDTQYFGPGTRLTVL.

This CDR3 reads CASSADRITEAFF. CDR3 in DNA: TGTGCCAGCAGCGCGGACAGGATCACTGAAGCTTTCTTT. The chain links TRBV13 to TRBJ1-1, with TRBD1 matching over 7 bases. V was clipped by 5 bases and J by 4 bases; unmatched bases: 4. Germline V gene lookup returns CDR1 PRHDT and CDR2 FYEKMQ (reference sequence). The CDR3 extends over 13 amino acids.

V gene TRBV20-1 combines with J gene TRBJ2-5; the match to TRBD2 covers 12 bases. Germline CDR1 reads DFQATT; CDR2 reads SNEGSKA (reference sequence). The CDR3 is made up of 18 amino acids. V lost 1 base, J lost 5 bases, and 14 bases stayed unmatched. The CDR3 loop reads CSARGLAGVWLLRETQYF. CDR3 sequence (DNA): TGCAGTGCTAGAGGACTAGCGGGAGTATGGTTGTTGAGGGAGACCCAGTACTTC.

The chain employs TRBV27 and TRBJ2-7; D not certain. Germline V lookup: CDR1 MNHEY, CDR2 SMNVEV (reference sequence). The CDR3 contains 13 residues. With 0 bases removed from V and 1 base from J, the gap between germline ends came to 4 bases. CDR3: CASSLSKSYEQYF. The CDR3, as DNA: TGTGCCAGCAGTTTATCTAAGTCCTACGAGCAGTACTTC.

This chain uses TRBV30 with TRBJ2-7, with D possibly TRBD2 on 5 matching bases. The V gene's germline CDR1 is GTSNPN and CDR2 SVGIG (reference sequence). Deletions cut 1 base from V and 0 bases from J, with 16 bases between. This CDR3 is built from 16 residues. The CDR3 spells CAWSALPGTSSYEQYF. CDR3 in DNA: TGTGCCTGGAGTGCCCTTCCGGGAACCAGCTCCTACGAGCAGTACTTC.

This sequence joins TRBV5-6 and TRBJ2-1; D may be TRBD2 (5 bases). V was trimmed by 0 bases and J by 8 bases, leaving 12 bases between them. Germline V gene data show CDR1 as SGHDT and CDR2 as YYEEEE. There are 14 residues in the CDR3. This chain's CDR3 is CASSLGLDSDEQFF. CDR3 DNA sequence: TGTGCCAGCAGCTTGGGGCTAGATAGCGATGAGCAGTTCTTC.